The following is a TCR beta chain sequence with its context. Antigen unknown. The PCR used 60 Vbeta and 13 Jbeta primers. This table comes from immunoSEQ multiplex PCR, and its TCRdb copy is limited to in-frame clones, with some not included. Of around 97,000 clones in the sample, approximately 66% were seen once. The record originates from a study of cytomegalovirus exposure and HLA in healthy donors. Findings and caveats of the study: About 87% or about 30% of the time was how often most TCR beta V segments were productive, according to an earlier analysis. Across donors, sequencing depth was assumed by presence/absence analyses to be roughly uniform. In vitro checks showed that a few CMV-associated chains really do target CMV antigens. There were 150 or so TCR beta chains listed as cytomegalovirus-associated.

The origin of this receptor is a woman between 45 and 65 years old in good health and CMV-seronegative. Sample: PBMCs.

The CDR3 DNA follows: TGTGCCAGCAGCTTAGCCGGGGAGACCCAGTACTTC. Translation: CASSLAGETQYF. The chain recombines TRBV7-6 with TRBJ2-5; D gene uncertain. The CDR3 spans 12 residues. Germline values: CDR1 SGHVS, CDR2 FNYEAQ. Trimming removed 0 bases from V and 5 bases from J, with 4 bases in between.